The 20 T cell receptor beta chains listed next were all sequenced from one sample in a study of blood T cell repertoires in COVID-19. TCRdb's table, derived via immunoSEQ multiplex PCR, lists solely in-frame clones and lacks some. The sample carries approximately 290,000 clones, about four fifths recorded once. Sequenced input: peripheral blood. The source of these receptors is a person aged 70 to 79 with COVID-19, enrolled during active disease.

This chain connects TRBV28 to TRBJ2-3; D is possibly TRBD2 (6 bases). V was cut by 3 bases and J by 7 bases, with 11 bases left in between. The CDR3 has 13 amino acids. Per germline, CDR1 MDHEN and CDR2 SYDVKM. The CDR3 spells CASSLLARYTQYF. The CDR3 DNA follows: TGTGCCAGCAGTTTGCTAGCGAGGTATACGCAGTATTTT.

This rearrangement joins TRBV27 to TRBJ2-2; 8 bases are shared with TRBD1. CDR1 MNHEY and CDR2 SMNVEV come from the germline V gene (reference sequence). Trimming removed 0 bases from V and 7 bases from J; junction bases left unmatched: 4. This CDR3 is built from 15 residues. CDR3 in DNA: TGTGCCAGCAGTTTATCGGACAGGGAAAGCGGGGAGCTGTTTTTT. It translates to CASSLSDRESGELFF.

The chain employs TRBV28 and TRBJ1-6; tentatively, D is TRBD1 (5 bases). Germline V CDR1 and CDR2: MDHEN, SYDVKM. The V end was cut by 7 bases, the J end by 9 bases, with 10 bases between. This CDR3 has 12 residues. This CDR3 is CASTFGASPLHF. CDR3 in DNA: TGTGCCAGCACCTTTGGGGCTTCACCCCTCCACTTT.

This clone was detected once. This chain joins TRBV27 and TRBJ1-5; D is perhaps TRBD1 (6 bases). The ends were cut back, 10 bases at V and 4 bases at J, with 14 bases in the middle. CDR1 MNHEY and CDR2 SMNVEV come from the germline V gene (reference sequence). This CDR3 contains 13 residues. DNA for the CDR3: TGTGCCACTATCGGGACACTTAATCAGCCCCAGCATTTT. Protein: CATIGTLNQPQHF.

V usage is TRBV6-4 and J usage is TRBJ2-6; 11 positions agree with TRBD2. J lost 0 bases, V lost 0 bases, and 1 base had no gene match. The CDR3 contains 18 residues. Germline CDR1 reads MRHNA; CDR2 reads SNTAGT. The DNA for the CDR3 is TGTGCCAGCAGTGACTCGGGGACTAGCGGCTCTGGGGCCAACGTCCTGACTTTC. The encoded protein is CASSDSGTSGSGANVLTF.

The chain carries TRBV12-3 or TRBV12-4 and TRBJ2-1, with D unresolved. The CDR3 totals 13 residues. Trimming took 2 bases from V and 7 from J, leaving 9 bases between them. This chain's CDR3 is CASSLSVQNEQFF. The CDR3 bases are TGTGCCAGCAGTTTATCGGTTCAAAATGAGCAGTTCTTC.

V and J are TRBV28 and TRBJ1-2; no definite D call. This CDR3 is built from 13 residues. V was trimmed by 1 base and J by 6 bases, leaving 9 bases between them. Per the germline V gene, CDR1 is MDHEN and CDR2 is SYDVKM. DNA for the CDR3: TGTGCCAGCAGTTTATCACCCTCGGATGGCTACACCTTC. This sequence encodes CASSLSPSDGYTF.

The chain combines TRBV27 with TRBJ2-1; TRBD2 aligns across 7 bases. V lost 8 bases and J lost 10; bases outside the gene matches: 17. CDR3 size: 15 residues. Germline lookup yields CDR1 MNHEY and CDR2 SMNVEV (reference sequence). CDR3 amino acids: CASWTGDYLRSEQFF. In DNA, the CDR3 is TGTGCCAGCTGGACCGGGGACTACCTTAGGAGCGAGCAGTTCTTC.

V usage is TRBV19 and J usage is TRBJ2-7; D remains ambiguous. Between the trimmed V and J ends, which lost 9 bases and 2 bases, there was a span of 11 bases. CDR3 length equals 12 residues. The germline V gene has CDR1 LNHDA and CDR2 SQIVND (reference sequence). CDR3 in DNA: TGTGCCAGCTCCAACACACCCTACGAGCAGTACTTC. Translating it yields CASSNTPYEQYF.

The V call is TRBV5-5, the J call TRBJ1-5; 12 bases are a match to TRBD1. Per germline, CDR1 SGHKS and CDR2 YYEKEE (reference sequence). This CDR3 contains 18 residues. Unmatched junction bases numbered 12, after V lost 4 bases and J lost 4 bases. The CDR3 sequence is CASSLSPGTGGLNQPQHF. Written as DNA, the CDR3 is TGTGCCAGCAGCCTGTCGCCGGGGACAGGGGGCTTGAATCAGCCCCAGCATTTT.

This clone turned up a few times. As DNA, the CDR3 is TGTGCCACCTCCCTCTGGGGGCAGGGGGCTGTCGAGCAGTACTTC. It translates to CATSLWGQGAVEQYF. The V call is TRBV28, the J call TRBJ2-7; TRBD1 agrees at 8 bases. From germline, CDR1 is MDHEN and CDR2 SYDVKM. Trimming took 10 bases from V and 6 from J; bases not matched to a gene: 17. The CDR3 is 15 residues long. Looking up the rest from reference TRBV28 and TRBJ2-7 gives the full variable domain: DVKVTQSSRYLVKRTGEKVFLECVQDMDHENMFWYRQDPGLGLRLIYFSYDVKMKEKGDIPEGYSVSREKKERFSLILESASTNQTSMYLCATSLWGQGAVEQYFGPGTRLTVT.

The chain links TRBV29-1 to TRBJ1-3, with D possibly matching TRBD1 (6 bases). The CDR3 runs to 15 residues. Germline-derived CDR1 and CDR2 are SQVTM and ANQGSEA. V was cut by 7 bases and J by 4 bases, with 20 bases left in between. The DNA of the CDR3 is TGCAGCGGGACAGAGATGGGTGCCAACGGAAACACCATATATTTT. Amino acids: CSGTEMGANGNTIYF.

The chain recombines TRBV19 with TRBJ2-5; the D is unclear. The V gene's germline CDR1 is LNHDA and CDR2 SQIVND (reference sequence). There are 13 residues in the CDR3. The ends were cut back, 3 bases at V and 5 bases at J, with 10 bases in the middle. The CDR3 nucleotides read TGTGCCAGTAGTATCTCTCGCCAGGAGACCCAGTACTTC. This sequence encodes CASSISRQETQYF. The variable domain in full, completed from reference TRBV19 and TRBJ2-5, reads DGGITQSPKYLFRKEGQNVTLSCEQNLNHDAMYWYRQDPGQGLRLIYYSQIVNDFQKGDIAEGYSVSREKKESFPLTVTSAQKNPTAFYLCASSISRQETQYFGPGTRLLVL.

This chain joins TRBV7-9 and TRBJ2-7; tentatively, D is TRBD2 (6 bases). CDR1 and CDR2 (germline): SEHNR, FQNEAQ (reference sequence). V dropped 5 bases and J dropped 1 base, with 15 bases sitting between them. The CDR3 extends over 15 amino acids. The CDR3 nucleotides read TGTGCCAGCAGCCCCGGGACTCCTGGTTCCTACGAGCAGTACTTC. Translated: CASSPGTPGSYEQYF.

The chain links TRBV2 to TRBJ1-6; D not certain. Germline CDR1 and CDR2: SNHLY and FYNNEI. The CDR3 length is 14 residues. V lost 10 bases and J 2 bases, leaving 12 bases between the germline ends. The DNA of the CDR3 is TGTGCCATCGACACCGGGGCCTATAATTCACCCCTCCACTTT. Amino acids: CAIDTGAYNSPLHF.

The chain couples TRBV27 to TRBJ2-1; 9 bases map to TRBD1. V shed 4 bases and J 8 bases; nucleotides not matched to a gene: 18. Per the germline V gene, CDR1 is MNHEY and CDR2 is SMNVEV (reference sequence). The CDR3 spans 18 residues. CDR3 in DNA: TGTGCCAGCAGTTCCAAACGGGTAGGGGACAGGGCGTTCGATGAGCAGTTCTTC. Protein product: CASSSKRVGDRAFDEQFF.

CDR3: CASSRLAGPGELFF. CDR3 coding DNA: TGTGCCAGCAGCCGACTAGCGGGGCCCGGGGAGCTGTTTTTT. The chain uses TRBV28 and TRBJ2-2; 11 bases line up with TRBD2. Germline loops: CDR1 MDHEN, CDR2 SYDVKM. With V trimmed by 6 bases and J by 6 bases, 3 bases remained unmatched. CDR3 length equals 14 residues.

This chain links TRBV5-4 with TRBJ2-2; the match to TRBD2 covers 10 bases. The trim removed 5 bases at V and 3 bases at J, leaving 4 bases unmatched. Per the germline V gene, CDR1 is SGHNT and CDR2 is YYREEE (reference sequence). The length of the CDR3 is 15 residues. DNA of the CDR3: TGTGCCAGCAGTCGGACTAGCGGCTACACCGGGGAGCTGTTTTTT. Translation: CASSRTSGYTGELFF.

The V and J genes are TRBV25-1 and TRBJ2-3, with TRBD2 matching 10 bases. J lost 5 bases, V lost 7 bases, and 12 bases had no gene match. This CDR3 region has 16 residues. From germline, CDR1 is MGHDK and CDR2 SYGVNS. The CDR3 protein is CASMASGRGYQDTQYF. The CDR3 bases are TGTGCCAGCATGGCCAGCGGGAGGGGTTATCAAGATACGCAGTATTTT.

V usage is TRBV5-8 and J usage is TRBJ2-1; D gene uncertain. Germline CDR1 reads SGHTS; CDR2 reads YDEGEE. This CDR3 has 13 amino acids. Trimming pared 0 bases from V and 8 bases from J, leaving 9 bases between. CDR3 nucleotide sequence: TGTGCCAGCAGCTTGGCTGGAGTCTATGAGCAGTTCTTC. Translating gives CASSLAGVYEQFF.